These 10 T cell receptor beta chains were all obtained from the same sample, sequenced in a study of response to subunit inactivated influenza vaccine. TCRdb analysed the RT-PCR reads with MiXCR anew, one entry per CDR3 protein. Of roughly 550,000 distinct CDR3 sequences in the sample, 20% to 25% were seen once. The same data also contributed to another study, on T cells expressing NK-cell markers. That source notes: 5'RACE template switching with UMIs generated TCR beta cDNA.

The source material was CD4+ T cells sorted from PBMCs, sampled roughly 12 days after vaccination. These receptors were obtained from a man aged 50 to 59 who received an inactivated influenza vaccine.

The chain joins TRBV7-2 to TRBJ1-5; weak D call: TRBD1 (5 bases). This CDR3 contains 16 residues. The ends were cut back, 3 bases at V and 0 bases at J, with 12 bases in the middle. CDR1 is SGHTA, CDR2 FQGNSA, per germline. CDR3 DNA sequence: TGTGCCAGCAGCTTGCAGGGCCGGGGTAGCAATCAGCCCCAGCATTTT. Its protein product is CASSLQGRGSNQPQHF.

This clonotype was counted between two and nine times. The CDR3 spells CASSFGRALLPSYEQYF. The CDR3 DNA is TGTGCCAGCAGTTTCGGAAGGGCCCTCCTTCCCTCCTACGAGCAGTACTTC. The chain employs TRBV12-3 or TRBV12-4 and TRBJ2-7, with D unclear. This CDR3 region has 17 residues. Trimming stripped 3 bases from V and 0 bases from J, with 18 bases between.

This chain uses TRBV10-3 with TRBJ1-2; 7 nucleotides line up with TRBD1. The trim removed 5 bases at V and 6 bases at J, leaving 12 bases unmatched. The germline V gene encodes CDR1 ENHRY and CDR2 SYGVKD. The CDR3 runs to 15 residues. This chain's CDR3 is CAISRRLQGEDGYTF. The CDR3 region has the DNA TGTGCCATCAGTCGCCGTCTCCAGGGGGAAGATGGCTACACCTTC.

This clonotype came up many times. The V call is TRBV5-5, the J call TRBJ2-1; D gene ambiguous. The CDR3 contains 14 residues. Trimming took off 4 bases at V and 8 bases at J, with 16 bases between the two ends. Germline-derived CDR1 and CDR2 are SGHKS and YYEKEE (reference sequence). CDR3 DNA sequence: TGTGCCAGCAGCGTAGAGCCGATGAGCGATGAGCAGTTCTTC. It encodes CASSVEPMSDEQFF.

The V and J genes are TRBV3-1 and TRBJ2-2; 10 bases line up with TRBD2. J lost 6 bases, V lost 3 bases, and 7 bases had no gene match. The CDR3 contains 16 residues. CDR1 and CDR2 from the germline V gene are LGHDT and YNNKEL (reference sequence). CDR3 amino acids: CASSHHPGLASGELFF. In DNA, the CDR3 is TGTGCCAGCAGCCATCACCCGGGACTAGCGTCCGGGGAGCTGTTTTTT.

This chain joins TRBV20-1 and TRBJ2-7, with 7 bases matching TRBD2. With 0 bases clipped from V and 4 bases from J, the junction kept 6 bases outside the gene matches. The CDR3 is 14 amino acids. The germline V gene encodes CDR1 DFQATT and CDR2 SNEGSKA (reference sequence). The CDR3 is CSARDLKGGYEQYF. The CDR3 DNA reads as TGCAGTGCTAGAGATCTCAAGGGAGGGTACGAGCAGTACTTC.

This clonotype was seen a handful of times. The chain uses TRBV28 and TRBJ1-6, with TRBD1 matching over 8 bases. The CDR3 contains 13 residues. The germline gives CDR1 MDHEN, CDR2 SYDVKM. Trimming at V came to 9 bases and at J to 7 bases, leaving 5 bases not matched to a gene. The DNA of the CDR3 is TGTGCCAGTAGACAGGGGCCGAATTCACCCCTCCACTTT. It is translated as CASRQGPNSPLHF. Looking up the rest from reference TRBV28 and TRBJ1-6 gives the full variable domain: DVKVTQSSRYLVKRTGEKVFLECVQDMDHENMFWYRQDPGLGLRLIYFSYDVKMKEKGDIPEGYSVSREKKERFSLILESASTNQTSMYLCASRQGPNSPLHFGNGTRLTVT.

The genes are TRBV20-1 and TRBJ1-2, with D hard to call. The CDR3 is 12 residues long. V shed 6 bases and J shed 4 bases, with 12 bases lying between them. Germline values: CDR1 DFQATT, CDR2 SNEGSKA (reference sequence). The CDR3 loop is CSAGGLSYGYTF. The CDR3 nucleotides are TGCAGTGCCGGCGGCCTGAGCTATGGCTACACCTTC.

This clonotype was detected many times. The chain carries TRBV10-3 and TRBJ2-3; D is unclear. Germline values: CDR1 ENHRY, CDR2 SYGVKD. V dropped 6 bases and J dropped 3 bases, with 10 bases sitting between them. CDR3 size: 13 residues. CDR3 sequence: CAISSPRTDTQYF. CDR3 in DNA: TGTGCCATCAGCTCGCCTAGGACAGATACGCAGTATTTT.

This clonotype was picked up a small number of times. V usage is TRBV6-2 or TRBV6-3 and J usage is TRBJ2-2; 14 bases align to TRBD2. This CDR3 contains 19 residues. Germline V gene sequence: CDR1 MNHEY, CDR2 SVGEGT. V gave up 3 bases and J gave up 3 bases; unmatched junction bases: 9. CDR3 DNA sequence: TGTGCCAGCAGTTATAATCCGGGGACTAGCGGGAGTCACACCGGGGAGCTGTTTTTT. As protein: CASSYNPGTSGSHTGELFF.